Included here is one T cell receptor beta chain sequence, with context. Its antigen is as yet unknown. Sequenced by immunoSEQ multiplex PCR; TCRdb stores in-frame clones only, minus some. The data show roughly 650,000 clones, about 95% seen once. The sample is drawn from a study of shared clonotypes between healthy human individuals. The study's findings and limits: Sequencing depth was predicted to influence how clonotypes are shared among donors.

CD8 cells regarded as naive lacked CD45RO, were positively chosen for CCR7, and omitted terminally differentiated effector memory CD45RA+ cells. Every donor, a Caucasian adult, lived in Nashville, Tennessee. Sequenced material: naive CD8+ T cells sorted from blood. The TCR sequence derives from a woman in her twenties or thirties in good health.

The CDR3 protein is CASSGPGTGAWNEQFF. The CDR3 DNA is TGTGCCAGCAGCGGCCCCGGGACAGGGGCATGGAATGAGCAGTTCTTC. This chain uses TRBV9 with TRBJ2-1; 10 bases are shared with TRBD1. Trimming at V came to 3 bases and at J to 7 bases, leaving 10 bases not matched to a gene. This CDR3 region has 16 residues. The germline gives CDR1 SGDLS, CDR2 YYNGEE. The full variable domain, completed using reference TRBV9 and TRBJ2-1, is DSGVTQTPKHLITATGQRVTLRCSPRSGDLSVYWYQQSLDQGLQFLIQYYNGEERAKGNILERFSAQQFPDLHSELNLSSLELGDSALYFCASSGPGTGAWNEQFFGPGTRLTVL.